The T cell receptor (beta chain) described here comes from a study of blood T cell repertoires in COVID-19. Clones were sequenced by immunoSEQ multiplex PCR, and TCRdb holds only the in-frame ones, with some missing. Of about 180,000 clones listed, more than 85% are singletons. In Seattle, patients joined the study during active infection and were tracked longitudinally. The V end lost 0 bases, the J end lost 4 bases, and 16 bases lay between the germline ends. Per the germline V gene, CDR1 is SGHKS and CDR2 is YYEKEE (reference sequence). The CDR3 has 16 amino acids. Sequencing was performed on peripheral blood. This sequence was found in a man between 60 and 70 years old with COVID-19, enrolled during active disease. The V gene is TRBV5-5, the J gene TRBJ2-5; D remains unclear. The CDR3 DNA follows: TGTGCCAGCAGCTTGGGTCGGCACCTCGGAGCAGAGACCCAGTACTTC. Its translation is CASSLGRHLGAETQYF.